The TCR beta chain under discussion was sequenced for a study of regulatory T cells in long-lasting Graves disease. Study at large: Positivity for TSH receptor antibodies plus over 5 years of antithyroid drugs meant persistent Graves' disease. Whole-study findings and limits: Persistent Graves' patients had lower TCR diversity than newly diagnosed ones. Persistent disease was characterized by preferential usage of TRBV28, TRBJ1-2 and TRBJ2-5.

iRepertoire HTBI primers and Arm-PCR of CDR3 regions built TCR beta libraries. A single record per CDR3 protein comes from TCRdb applying MiXCR to the multiplex PCR reads. The sample records around 460,000 distinct CDR3 sequences, about 22% being singletons. The time point denotes: persistent/refractory GD, antithyroid drugs over 5 years with positive TRAb. The TCR library was prepared using RNA isolated from PBMCs. CDR3 length equals 14 residues. V gave up 4 bases and J gave up 1 base, with 13 bases separating them. Germline V CDR1 and CDR2: DFQATT, SNEGSKA (reference sequence). A note on this clonotype: The antigen is unknown.

The chain has TRBV20-1 and TRBJ1-1; D gene uncertain. This sample comprised peripheral blood mononuclear cells (PBMCs), obtained when the disease was refractory, from a patient treated with antithyroid drugs. The clonotype comes from a female donor with Graves disease. The CDR3 DNA follows: TGCAGTGCTACTCCTCCGGGAACGAACACTGAAGCTTTCTTT. It codes for CSATPPGTNTEAFF.